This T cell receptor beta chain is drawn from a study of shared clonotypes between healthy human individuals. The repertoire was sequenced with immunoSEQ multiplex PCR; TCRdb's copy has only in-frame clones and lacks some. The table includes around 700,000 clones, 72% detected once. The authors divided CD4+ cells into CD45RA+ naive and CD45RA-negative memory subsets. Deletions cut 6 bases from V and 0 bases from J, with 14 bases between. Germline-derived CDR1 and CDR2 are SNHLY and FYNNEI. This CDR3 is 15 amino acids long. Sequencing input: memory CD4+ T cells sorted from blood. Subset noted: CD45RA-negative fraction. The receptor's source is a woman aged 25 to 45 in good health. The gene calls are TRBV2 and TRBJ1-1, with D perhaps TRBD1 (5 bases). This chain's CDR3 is CASRRALQVNTEAFF. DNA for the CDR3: TGTGCCAGCAGGCGTGCGTTACAGGTGAACACTGAAGCTTTCTTT.